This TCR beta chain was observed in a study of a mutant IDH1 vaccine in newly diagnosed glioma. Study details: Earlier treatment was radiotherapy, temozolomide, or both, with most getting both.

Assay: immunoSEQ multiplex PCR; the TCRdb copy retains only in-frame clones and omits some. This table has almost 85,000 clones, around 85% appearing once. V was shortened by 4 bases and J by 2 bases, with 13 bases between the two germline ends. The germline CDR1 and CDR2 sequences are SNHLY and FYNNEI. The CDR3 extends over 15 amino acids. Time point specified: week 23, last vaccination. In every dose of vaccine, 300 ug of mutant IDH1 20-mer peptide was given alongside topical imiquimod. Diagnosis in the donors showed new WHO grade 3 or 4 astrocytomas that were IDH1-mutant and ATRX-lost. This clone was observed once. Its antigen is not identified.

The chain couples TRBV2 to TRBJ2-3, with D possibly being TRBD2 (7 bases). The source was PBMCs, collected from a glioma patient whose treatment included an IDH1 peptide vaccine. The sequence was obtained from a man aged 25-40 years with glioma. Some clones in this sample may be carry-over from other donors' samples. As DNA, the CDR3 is TGTGCCAGCAGTGGAGCCGGGGGGCCCACAGATACGCAGTATTTT. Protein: CASSGAGGPTDTQYF.